These 26 T cell receptor beta chains were all obtained from the same sample, sequenced in a study of blood T cell repertoires in COVID-19. Sequenced by immunoSEQ multiplex PCR; TCRdb stores in-frame clones only, minus some. The sample carries a few hundred thousand clones, 89% recorded once. The sample was peripheral blood. These receptors all come from a man aged 40-49 years with acute or convalescent COVID-19.

The chain recombines TRBV6-5 with TRBJ2-1, with 7 positions matching TRBD2. J gave up 3 bases and V 4 bases, and 9 bases lay outside the gene matches. The CDR3 loop spans 16 amino acids. Germline CDR1 MNHEY, CDR2 SVGAGI. CDR3 protein: CASSSGGGVIYNEQFF. The CDR3 bases are TGTGCCAGCAGTTCGGGAGGTGGGGTTATCTACAATGAGCAGTTCTTC.

The chain links TRBV3-1 (or the pseudogene TRBV3-2) to TRBJ1-2, with D maybe TRBD1 (5 bases). The CDR3 runs to 19 residues. CDR1 and CDR2 from the germline V gene are LGHDT and YNNKEL (reference sequence). With 1 base removed from V and 8 bases from J, the gap between germline ends came to 29 bases. CDR3 residues: CASSQVWSSGWDFRLGYTF. CDR3 DNA: TGTGCCAGCAGCCAAGTCTGGAGTTCAGGGTGGGACTTTCGGCTGGGCTACACCTTC.

The V call is TRBV5-1, the J call TRBJ2-3; 8 bases fit TRBD2. Germline V gene data show CDR1 as SGHRS and CDR2 as YFSETQ. This CDR3 has 15 amino acids. Trimming at V came to 7 bases and at J to 3 bases, leaving 10 bases not matched to a gene. CDR3 region: CASGRSGGQTDTQYF. DNA of the CDR3: TGCGCCAGCGGGAGGAGCGGGGGCCAAACAGATACGCAGTATTTT.

This clone was counted between two and nine times. The genes are TRBV6-2 or TRBV6-3 and TRBJ2-7; 10 bases are a match to TRBD1. With 3 bases clipped from V and 0 bases from J, the junction kept 14 bases outside the gene matches. The length of the CDR3 is 19 residues. In germline, CDR1 is MNHEY, CDR2 SVGEGT. The CDR3 region has the DNA TGTGCCAGCAGTTATCGGGCAGAACCCGGGACAGGGGCCTCCTACGAGCAGTACTTC. Translation: CASSYRAEPGTGASYEQYF.

A note on this clone: Different DNA sequences within this sample yield the same CDR3. The V gene is TRBV5-1, the J gene TRBJ1-1; possible D gene TRBD1, 6 bases. CDR1 and CDR2 from the germline V gene are SGHRS and YFSETQ. Trimming removed 0 bases from V and 4 bases from J, with 10 bases in between. This CDR3 is 14 amino acids long. The CDR3 coding sequence is TGCGCCAGCAGCTTGGTTCAGGGGAGCACTGAAGCTTTCTTT. This sequence encodes CASSLVQGSTEAFF.

The chain has TRBV10-3 and TRBJ2-1; possibly TRBD2 for D (6 bases). Trimming left V 8 bases short and J 5 bases short, with 13 bases between. This CDR3 spans 13 amino acids. Germline CDR1 and CDR2: ENHRY and SYGVKD. CDR3 protein: CAIGGAVNNEQFF. The CDR3 DNA sequence: TGTGCCATCGGAGGGGCAGTAAACAATGAGCAGTTCTTC.

The CDR3 region is CASSYWRGGDNEQFF. In DNA, the CDR3 is TGTGCCAGCAGTTATTGGCGGGGGGGTGACAATGAGCAGTTCTTC. V and J are TRBV6-2 or TRBV6-3 and TRBJ2-1; 9 bases line up with TRBD2. CDR3 length: 15 amino acids. J was trimmed by 5 bases and V by 3 bases; bases with no gene match: 5. The germline V gene encodes CDR1 MNHEY and CDR2 SVGEGT.

The chain joins TRBV7-8 to TRBJ2-1, with TRBD2 identical over 8 bases. The CDR3 spans 13 residues. Unmatched junction bases numbered 4, after V lost 5 bases and J lost 7 bases. Per germline, CDR1 SGHVS and CDR2 FQNEAQ. The CDR3 protein is CASSNTGGNEQFF. The CDR3 region has the DNA TGTGCCAGCAGCAATACGGGGGGGAATGAGCAGTTCTTC.

The chain joins TRBV28 to TRBJ1-4; 8 positions agree with TRBD1. V gave up 3 bases and J gave up 5 bases; unmatched junction bases: 5. Germline V gives CDR1 MDHEN, CDR2 SYDVKM. The CDR3 is made up of 15 amino acids. In DNA form, the CDR3 reads TGTGCCAGCAGTTTCAACAGGGGGAGAAATGAAAAACTGTTTTTT. Amino acids: CASSFNRGRNEKLFF.

The chain has TRBV28 and TRBJ2-7, with D tentatively TRBD1 (5 bases). The CDR3 is 16 amino acids. Trimming cost V 11 bases and J 3 bases, with 26 bases left between them. CDR1 and CDR2 (germline): MDHEN, SYDVKM. The DNA for the CDR3 is TGTGCCTTCCCCAAGGCCAACAGGCCCCTAAACTACGAGCAGTACTTC. It yields the protein CAFPKANRPLNYEQYF.

The chain has TRBV5-1 and TRBJ2-7, with 9 bases identical to TRBD1. The V gene end was trimmed by 0 bases and the J gene end by 4 bases; junction bases not matched to a gene: 5. CDR1 is SGHRS and CDR2 is YFSETQ in the germline V gene. This CDR3 has 15 residues. The CDR3 here is CASSLGRDRDYEQYF. CDR3 nucleotides: TGCGCCAGCAGCTTGGGCCGGGACAGGGATTACGAGCAGTACTTC.

V usage is TRBV7-6 and J usage is TRBJ2-7; 8 bases match TRBD1. Looked up from germline, CDR1 is SGHVS and CDR2 is FNYEAQ. The length of the CDR3 is 15 residues. Trimming removed 2 bases from V and 6 bases from J; junction bases left unmatched: 9. CDR3: CASSLRLQGVGEQYF. The CDR3 coding sequence is TGTGCCAGCAGCTTAAGGTTACAGGGGGTAGGCGAGCAGTACTTC.

The V and J genes are TRBV5-4 and TRBJ1-1, with 8 bases matching TRBD1. This CDR3 region has 16 residues. Germline V gene data show CDR1 as SGHNT and CDR2 as YYREEE (reference sequence). V trimming: 0 bases; J trimming: 3 bases; junction bases outside the gene matches: 7. CDR3: CASSLGPGGADTEAFF. Written as DNA, the CDR3 is TGTGCCAGCAGCTTGGGGCCAGGGGGCGCGGACACTGAAGCTTTCTTT.

The chain is built from TRBV9 and TRBJ2-7; D is perhaps TRBD1 (7 bases). This CDR3 comprises 16 residues. V was cut by 3 bases and J by 2 bases, with 18 bases left in between. CDR1 is SGDLS and CDR2 is YYNGEE in the germline V gene. The CDR3 reads CASSAGPTGEAYEQYF. CDR3 bases: TGTGCCAGCAGCGCAGGTCCAACAGGGGAGGCCTACGAGCAGTACTTC.

The CDR3 DNA reads TGTGCCAGCAGCCGAGGGACAGGGGATCCACCCCTCCACTTT. Amino acid sequence: CASSRGTGDPPLHF. The rearrangement uses TRBV6-2 or TRBV6-3 and TRBJ1-6; 10 bases line up with TRBD1. CDR3 length: 14 amino acids. Germline V gene data show CDR1 as MNHEY and CDR2 as SVGEGT. V dropped 6 bases and J dropped 11; count of bases not matched to a gene: 7.

This clone was recorded only once. This chain uses TRBV4-1 with TRBJ1-1; 8 nucleotides agree with TRBD1. Germline CDR1 reads MGHRA; CDR2 reads YSYEKL. The CDR3 runs 14 residues. The V segment lost 8 bases and the J segment 6 bases; nucleotides outside the gene matches: 11. In DNA form, the CDR3 reads TGCGCCAGCCGCAACCCTGGACAGGGCGCTGAAGCTTTCTTT. Its translation: CASRNPGQGAEAFF.

The V and J genes are TRBV28 and TRBJ1-2; 11 bases line up with TRBD1. In germline, CDR1 is MDHEN, CDR2 SYDVKM. After removal of 5 bases from V and 0 bases from J, the junction contained 8 bases not matched to a gene. The CDR3 extends over 17 amino acids. Here the CDR3 DNA reads TGTGCCAGCAGTCCGCGGGACAGGGGGTTTTCTAACTATGGCTACACCTTC. Protein product: CASSPRDRGFSNYGYTF.

The J gene is TRBJ1-2, the V gene TRBV6-5; TRBD1 matches at 8 bases. CDR1 and CDR2 (germline): MNHEY, SVGAGI. The CDR3 has 15 residues. Unmatched junction bases numbered 6, after V lost 0 bases and J lost 6 bases. For the CDR3, the DNA is TGTGCCAGCAGTTACTCTGGGACAGGCCCTCATGGCTACACCTTC. Translated, it gives CASSYSGTGPHGYTF.

The chain links TRBV20-1 to TRBJ1-1; D gene unclear. The CDR3 sequence is 11 residues long. Germline-derived CDR1 and CDR2 are DFQATT and SNEGSKA (reference sequence). Deletions cut 4 bases from V and 8 bases from J, with 11 bases between. The DNA for the CDR3 is TGCAGTGCTAAGGCGGCGGTCGAAGCTTTCTTT. Translation gives CSAKAAVEAFF.

The chain combines TRBV6-9 with TRBJ1-5, with D unclear. CDR1 is MNHGY and CDR2 is SVAAGI in the germline V gene. The CDR3 runs to 12 residues. The germline V and J ends were trimmed by 4 bases and 7 bases, with 8 bases remaining between them. CDR3 bases: TGTGCCAGCAGTTGGGGAGACCAGCCCCAGCATTTT. Translating it yields CASSWGDQPQHF.

V usage is TRBV9 and J usage is TRBJ2-5; 16 bases map to TRBD2. Per the germline V gene, CDR1 is SGDLS and CDR2 is YYNGEE. Trimming took 8 bases from V and 5 from J; bases not matched to a gene: 15. This CDR3 has 18 amino acids. CDR3 bases: TGTGCCAGTAGTCCCGGGACTAGCGGGGGGGCGAGTGTGGAGACCCAGTACTTC. It specifies CASSPGTSGGASVETQYF.

In this sample, this clone turned up a few times. V gene TRBV4-1 combines with J gene TRBJ1-1; D perhaps matches TRBD1 (6 bases). Trimming took 1 base from V and 0 from J, leaving 18 bases between them. This CDR3 is built from 18 residues. CDR1 and CDR2 from the germline V gene are MGHRA and YSYEKL. The CDR3 sequence: CASSQGGLKALMNTEAFF. The CDR3 DNA is TGCGCCAGCAGCCAAGGGGGGCTGAAGGCCCTTATGAACACTGAAGCTTTCTTT.

The rearrangement joins TRBV27 to TRBJ1-6; no firm D call. There are 15 residues in the CDR3. V lost 7 bases to trimming and J lost 6 bases, with 16 bases between them. The germline gives CDR1 MNHEY, CDR2 SMNVEV (reference sequence). The CDR3 reads CASNPAGNRNSPLHF. Here the CDR3 DNA reads TGTGCCAGCAACCCCGCCGGGAACCGTAATTCACCCCTCCACTTT.

The table lists this clone with a count of one. The chain uses TRBV28 and TRBJ1-1; D possibly corresponds to TRBD1 (5 bases). CDR3 length: 15 amino acids. V was clipped by 4 bases and J by 1 base, with 13 bases between them. The germline gives CDR1 MDHEN, CDR2 SYDVKM. CDR3 sequence: CASSSAGYPNTEAFF. CDR3 in DNA: TGTGCCAGCAGTTCTGCAGGGTACCCGAACACTGAAGCTTTCTTT.

The rearrangement joins TRBV18 to TRBJ1-2, with D possibly being TRBD1 (6 bases). Germline V lookup: CDR1 KGHSH, CDR2 LQKENI. This CDR3 has 19 residues. The ends were cut back, 1 base at V and 0 bases at J, with 21 bases in the middle. CDR3 coding DNA: TGTGCCAGCTCACCACGGCAACAGGGACCCACAAGTACTAACTATGGCTACACCTTC. Translated, it gives CASSPRQQGPTSTNYGYTF. Variable domain in full (rest from reference TRBV18 and TRBJ1-2): NAGVMQNPRHLVRRRGQEARLRCSPMKGHSHVYWYRQLPEEGLKFMVYLQKENIIDESGMPKERFSAEFPKEGPSILRIQQVVRGDSAAYFCASSPRQQGPTSTNYGYTFGSGTRLTVV.

The chain is built from TRBV11-2 and TRBJ1-6; the match to TRBD1 covers 8 bases. V dropped 4 bases and J dropped 5; count of bases not matched to a gene: 4. CDR1 is SGHAT, CDR2 FQNNGV, per germline. The CDR3 consists of 15 residues. CDR3 sequence: CASSWTGSNNSPLHF. The CDR3 DNA sequence: TGTGCCAGCAGCTGGACAGGGTCCAATAATTCACCCCTCCACTTT.